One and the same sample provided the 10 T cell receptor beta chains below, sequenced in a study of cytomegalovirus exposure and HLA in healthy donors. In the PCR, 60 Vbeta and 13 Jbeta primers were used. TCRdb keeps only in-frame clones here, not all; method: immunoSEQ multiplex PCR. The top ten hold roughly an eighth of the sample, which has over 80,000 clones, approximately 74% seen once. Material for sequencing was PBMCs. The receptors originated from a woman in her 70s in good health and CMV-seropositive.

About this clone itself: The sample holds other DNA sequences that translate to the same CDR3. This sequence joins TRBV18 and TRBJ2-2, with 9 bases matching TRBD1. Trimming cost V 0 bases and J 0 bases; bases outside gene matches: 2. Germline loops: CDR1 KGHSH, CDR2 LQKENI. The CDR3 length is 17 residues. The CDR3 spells CASSPPGQGTNTGELFF. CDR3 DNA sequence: TGTGCCAGCTCACCACCGGGACAGGGCACGAACACCGGGGAGCTGTTTTTT.

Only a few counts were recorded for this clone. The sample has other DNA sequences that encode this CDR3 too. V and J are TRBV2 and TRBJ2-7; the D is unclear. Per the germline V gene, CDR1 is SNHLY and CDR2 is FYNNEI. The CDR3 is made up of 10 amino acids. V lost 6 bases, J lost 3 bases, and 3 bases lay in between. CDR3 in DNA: TGTGCCAGCAGCCTCTACGAGCAGTACTTC. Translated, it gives CASSLYEQYF. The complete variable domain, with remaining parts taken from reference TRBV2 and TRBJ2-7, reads EPEVTQTPSHQVTQMGQEVILRCVPISNHLYFYWYRQILGQKVEFLVSFYNNEISEKSEIFDDQFSVERPDGSNFTLKIRSTKLEDSAMYFCASSLYEQYFGPGTRLTVT.

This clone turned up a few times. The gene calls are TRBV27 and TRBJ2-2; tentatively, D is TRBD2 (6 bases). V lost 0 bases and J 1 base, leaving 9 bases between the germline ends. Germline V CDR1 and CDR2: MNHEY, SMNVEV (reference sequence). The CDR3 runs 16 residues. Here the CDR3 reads CASSLSPEGNTGELFF. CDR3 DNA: TGTGCCAGCAGTTTATCCCCGGAGGGGAACACCGGGGAGCTGTTTTTT.

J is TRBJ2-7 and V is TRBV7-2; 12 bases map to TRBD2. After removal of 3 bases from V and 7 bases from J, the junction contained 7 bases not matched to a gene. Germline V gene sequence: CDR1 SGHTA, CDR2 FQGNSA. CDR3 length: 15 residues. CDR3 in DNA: TGTGCCAGCAGCTTTTGGGCTAGCGGGAGGGCAGAGCAGTACTTC. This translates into CASSFWASGRAEQYF.

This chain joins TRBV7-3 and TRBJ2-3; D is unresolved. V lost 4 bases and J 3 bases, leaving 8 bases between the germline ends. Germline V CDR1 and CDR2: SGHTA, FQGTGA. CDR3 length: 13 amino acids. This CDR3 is CASSSVFTDTQYF. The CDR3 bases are TGTGCCAGCAGCTCAGTTTTTACAGATACGCAGTATTTT.

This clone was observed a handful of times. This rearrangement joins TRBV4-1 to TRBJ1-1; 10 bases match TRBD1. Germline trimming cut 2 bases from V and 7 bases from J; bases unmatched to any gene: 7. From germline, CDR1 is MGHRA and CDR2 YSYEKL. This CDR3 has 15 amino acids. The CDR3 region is CASSQTDRGRGEAFF. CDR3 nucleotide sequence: TGCGCCAGCAGCCAAACCGACAGGGGGCGCGGTGAAGCTTTCTTT.

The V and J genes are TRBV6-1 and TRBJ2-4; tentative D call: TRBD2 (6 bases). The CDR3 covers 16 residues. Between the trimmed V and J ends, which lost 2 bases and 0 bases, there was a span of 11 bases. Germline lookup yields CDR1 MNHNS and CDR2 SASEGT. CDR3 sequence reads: CASSESTSRAKNIQYF. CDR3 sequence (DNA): TGTGCCAGCAGTGAAAGTACTAGCCGAGCCAAAAACATTCAGTACTTC.

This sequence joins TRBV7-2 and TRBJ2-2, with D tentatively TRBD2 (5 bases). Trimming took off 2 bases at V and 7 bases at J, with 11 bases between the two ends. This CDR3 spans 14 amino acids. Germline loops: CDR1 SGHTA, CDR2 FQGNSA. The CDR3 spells CASSLSSSVGELFF. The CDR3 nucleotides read TGTGCCAGCAGCTTATCTAGCTCTGTCGGGGAGCTGTTTTTT.

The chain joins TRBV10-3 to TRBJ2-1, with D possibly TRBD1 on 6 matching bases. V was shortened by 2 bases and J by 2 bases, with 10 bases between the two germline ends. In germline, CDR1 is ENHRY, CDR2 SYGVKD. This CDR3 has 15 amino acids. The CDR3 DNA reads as TGTGCCATCAGTGAGGGACAGAGGACCTACAATGAGCAGTTCTTC. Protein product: CAISEGQRTYNEQFF.

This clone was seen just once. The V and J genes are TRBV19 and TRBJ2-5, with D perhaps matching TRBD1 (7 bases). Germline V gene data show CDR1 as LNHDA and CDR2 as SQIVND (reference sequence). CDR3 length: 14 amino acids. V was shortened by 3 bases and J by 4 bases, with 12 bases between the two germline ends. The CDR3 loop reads CASSIYRGGETQYF. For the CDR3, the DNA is TGTGCCAGTAGTATCTACAGGGGAGGAGAGACCCAGTACTTC. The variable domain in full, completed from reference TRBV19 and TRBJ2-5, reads DGGITQSPKYLFRKEGQNVTLSCEQNLNHDAMYWYRQDPGQGLRLIYYSQIVNDFQKGDIAEGYSVSREKKESFPLTVTSAQKNPTAFYLCASSIYRGGETQYFGPGTRLLVL.